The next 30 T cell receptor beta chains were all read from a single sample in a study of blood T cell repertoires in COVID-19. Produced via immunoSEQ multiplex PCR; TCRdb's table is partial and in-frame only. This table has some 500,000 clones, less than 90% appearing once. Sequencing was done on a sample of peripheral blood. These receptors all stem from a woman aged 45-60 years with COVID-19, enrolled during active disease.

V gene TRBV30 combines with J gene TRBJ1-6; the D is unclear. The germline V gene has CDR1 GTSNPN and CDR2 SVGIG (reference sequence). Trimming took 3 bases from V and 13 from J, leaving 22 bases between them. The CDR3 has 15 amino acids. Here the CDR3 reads CAWSLLGRAGEPLHF. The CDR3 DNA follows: TGTGCCTGGAGCCTTCTCGGCAGAGCGGGAGAGCCCCTCCACTTT.

The CDR3 DNA sequence: TGTGCCAGTTCGCAGGGGATAGGGACTGAAGCTTTCTTT. It encodes CASSQGIGTEAFF. The rearrangement uses TRBV19 and TRBJ1-1; the D gene is possibly TRBD1 (6 bases). There are 13 residues in the CDR3. Germline assignment: CDR1 LNHDA and CDR2 SQIVND (reference sequence). The V end was cut by 8 bases, the J end by 5 bases, with 15 bases between. Filled out from reference TRBV19 and TRBJ1-1, the complete variable domain reads DGGITQSPKYLFRKEGQNVTLSCEQNLNHDAMYWYRQDPGQGLRLIYYSQIVNDFQKGDIAEGYSVSREKKESFPLTVTSAQKNPTAFYLCASSQGIGTEAFFGQGTRLTVV.

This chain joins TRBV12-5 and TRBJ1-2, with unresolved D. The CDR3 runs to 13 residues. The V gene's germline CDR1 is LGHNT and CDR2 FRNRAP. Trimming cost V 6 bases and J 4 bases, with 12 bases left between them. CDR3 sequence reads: CASGSNRGYGYTF. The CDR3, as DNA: TGTGCTAGTGGCTCCAATCGGGGCTATGGCTACACCTTC.

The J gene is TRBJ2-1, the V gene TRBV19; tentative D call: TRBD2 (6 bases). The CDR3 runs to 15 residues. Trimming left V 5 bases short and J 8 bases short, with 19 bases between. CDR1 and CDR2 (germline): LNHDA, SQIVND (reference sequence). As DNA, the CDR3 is TGTGCCAGTAGTGCGGGACCCCAAAGTAGGGATGAGCAGTTCTTC. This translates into CASSAGPQSRDEQFF.

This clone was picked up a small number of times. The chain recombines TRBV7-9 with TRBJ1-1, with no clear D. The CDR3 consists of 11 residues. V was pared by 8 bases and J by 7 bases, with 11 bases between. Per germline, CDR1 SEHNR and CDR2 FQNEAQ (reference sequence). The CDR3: CASGPRGEAFF. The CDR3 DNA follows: TGTGCCAGCGGCCCCCGGGGTGAAGCTTTCTTT.

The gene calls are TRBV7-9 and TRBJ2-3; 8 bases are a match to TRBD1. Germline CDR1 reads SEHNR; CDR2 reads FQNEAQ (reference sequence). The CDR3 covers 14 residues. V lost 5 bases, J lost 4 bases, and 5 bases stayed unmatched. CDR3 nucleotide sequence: TGTGCCAGCAGCCGGACAGGGCGAGCAGATACGCAGTATTTT. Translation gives CASSRTGRADTQYF. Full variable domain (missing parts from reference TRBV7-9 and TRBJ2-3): DTGVSQNPRHKITKRGQNVTFRCDPISEHNRLYWYRQTLGQGPEFLTYFQNEAQLEKSRLLSDRFSAERPKGSFSTLEIQRTEQGDSAMYLCASSRTGRADTQYFGPGTRLTVL.

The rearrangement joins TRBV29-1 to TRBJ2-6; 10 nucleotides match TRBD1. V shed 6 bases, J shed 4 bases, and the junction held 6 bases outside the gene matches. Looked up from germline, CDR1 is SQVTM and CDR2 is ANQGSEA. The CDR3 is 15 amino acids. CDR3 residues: CSVRQGATGANVLTF. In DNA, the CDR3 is TGCAGCGTCCGACAGGGGGCGACAGGGGCCAACGTCCTGACTTTC.

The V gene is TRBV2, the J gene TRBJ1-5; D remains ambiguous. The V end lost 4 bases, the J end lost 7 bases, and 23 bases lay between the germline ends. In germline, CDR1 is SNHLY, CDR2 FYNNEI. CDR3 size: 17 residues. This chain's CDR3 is CASSAQEGEITSQPQHF. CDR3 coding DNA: TGTGCCAGCAGTGCCCAAGAAGGAGAGATAACAAGCCAGCCCCAGCATTTT.

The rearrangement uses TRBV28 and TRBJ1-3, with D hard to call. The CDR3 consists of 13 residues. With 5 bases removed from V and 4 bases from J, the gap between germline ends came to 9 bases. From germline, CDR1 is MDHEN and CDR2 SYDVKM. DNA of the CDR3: TGTGCCAGCAGTCTACGTATCGGAAACACCATATATTTT. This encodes CASSLRIGNTIYF.

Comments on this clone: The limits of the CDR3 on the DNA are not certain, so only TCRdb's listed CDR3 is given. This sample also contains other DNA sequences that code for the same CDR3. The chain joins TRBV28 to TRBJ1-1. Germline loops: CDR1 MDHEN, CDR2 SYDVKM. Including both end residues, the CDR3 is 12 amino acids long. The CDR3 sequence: CASSSSNTEAFF.

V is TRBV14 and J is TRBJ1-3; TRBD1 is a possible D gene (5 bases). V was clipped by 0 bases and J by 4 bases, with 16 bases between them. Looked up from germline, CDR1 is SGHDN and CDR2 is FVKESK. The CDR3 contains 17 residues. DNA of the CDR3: TGTGCCAGCAGCCAAGAGGGGCCCCTGGTTGGAGGAAACACCATATATTTT. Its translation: CASSQEGPLVGGNTIYF.

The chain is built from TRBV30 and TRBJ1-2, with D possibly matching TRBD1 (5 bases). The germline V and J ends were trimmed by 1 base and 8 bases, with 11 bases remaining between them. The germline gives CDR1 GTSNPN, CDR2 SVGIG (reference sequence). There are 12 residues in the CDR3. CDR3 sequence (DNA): TGTGCCTGGAGTGCTTCGGGGGAGGGCTACACCTTC. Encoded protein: CAWSASGEGYTF.

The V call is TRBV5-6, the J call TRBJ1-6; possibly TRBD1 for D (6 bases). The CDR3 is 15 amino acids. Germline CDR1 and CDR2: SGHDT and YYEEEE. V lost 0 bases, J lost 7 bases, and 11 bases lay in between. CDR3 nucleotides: TGTGCCAGCAGCTTGGGTTGGGGGGGCAATTCACCCCTCCACTTT. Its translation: CASSLGWGGNSPLHF.

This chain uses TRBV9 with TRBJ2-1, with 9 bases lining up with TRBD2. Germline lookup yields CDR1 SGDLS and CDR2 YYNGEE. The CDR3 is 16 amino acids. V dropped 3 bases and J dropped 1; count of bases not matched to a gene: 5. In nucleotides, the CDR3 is TGTGCCAGCAGCGATAGCGGGGGACCTTCCTACAATGAGCAGTTCTTC. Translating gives CASSDSGGPSYNEQFF.

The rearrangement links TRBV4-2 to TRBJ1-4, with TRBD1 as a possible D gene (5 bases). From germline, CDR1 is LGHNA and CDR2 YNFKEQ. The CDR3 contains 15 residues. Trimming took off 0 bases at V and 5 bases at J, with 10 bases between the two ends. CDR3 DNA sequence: TGTGCCAGCAGCCAAGAGGGGGGTCGAAATGAAAAACTGTTTTTT. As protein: CASSQEGGRNEKLFF.

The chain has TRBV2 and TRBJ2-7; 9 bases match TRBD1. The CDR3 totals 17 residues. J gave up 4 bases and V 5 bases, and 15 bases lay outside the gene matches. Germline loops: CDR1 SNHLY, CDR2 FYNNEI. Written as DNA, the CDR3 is TGTGCCAGCAGTAAGGGACAGGGCTCGCTAAGCGGTTACGAGCAGTACTTC. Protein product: CASSKGQGSLSGYEQYF.

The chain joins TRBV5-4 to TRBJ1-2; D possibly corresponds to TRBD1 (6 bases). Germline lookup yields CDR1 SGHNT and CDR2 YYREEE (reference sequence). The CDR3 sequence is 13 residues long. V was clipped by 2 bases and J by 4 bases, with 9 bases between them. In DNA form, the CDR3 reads TGTGCCAGCAGCTTAGGGGGACCCTATGGCTACACCTTC. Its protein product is CASSLGGPYGYTF.

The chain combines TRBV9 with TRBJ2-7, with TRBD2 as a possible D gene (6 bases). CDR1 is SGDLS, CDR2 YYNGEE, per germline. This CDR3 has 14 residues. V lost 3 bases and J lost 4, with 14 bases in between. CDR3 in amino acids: CASSGGTYQYEQYF. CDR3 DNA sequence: TGTGCCAGCAGCGGCGGGACTTATCAGTACGAGCAGTACTTC.

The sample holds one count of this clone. The CDR3 is CASSSRTGGGYEQYF. In DNA form, the CDR3 reads TGTGCCAGCAGCTCTCGGACAGGGGGGGGGTACGAGCAGTACTTC. The J gene is TRBJ2-7, the V gene TRBV5-4; 10 nucleotides align to TRBD1. The CDR3 is made up of 15 amino acids. CDR1 and CDR2 from the germline V gene are SGHNT and YYREEE (reference sequence). The J segment lost 4 bases and the V segment lost 3 bases, leaving 7 bases of the junction unmatched.

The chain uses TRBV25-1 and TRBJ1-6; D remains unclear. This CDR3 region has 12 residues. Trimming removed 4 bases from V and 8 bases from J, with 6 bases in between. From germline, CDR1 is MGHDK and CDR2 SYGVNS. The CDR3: CASSGVDSPLHF. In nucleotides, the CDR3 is TGTGCCAGCAGTGGCGTTGATTCACCCCTCCACTTT.

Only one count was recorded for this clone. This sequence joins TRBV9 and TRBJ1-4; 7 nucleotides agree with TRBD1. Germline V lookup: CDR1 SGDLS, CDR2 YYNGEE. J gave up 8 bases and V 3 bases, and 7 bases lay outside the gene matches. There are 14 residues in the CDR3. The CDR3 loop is CASSGQGMEEKLFF. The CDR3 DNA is TGTGCCAGCAGCGGACAGGGAATGGAGGAAAAACTGTTTTTT.

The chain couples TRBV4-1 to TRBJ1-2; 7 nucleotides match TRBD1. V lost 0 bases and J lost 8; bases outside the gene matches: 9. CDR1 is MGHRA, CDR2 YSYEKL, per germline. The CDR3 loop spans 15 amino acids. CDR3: CASSQDLDRVKGYTF. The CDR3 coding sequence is TGCGCCAGCAGCCAAGACCTCGACAGGGTGAAGGGCTACACCTTC.

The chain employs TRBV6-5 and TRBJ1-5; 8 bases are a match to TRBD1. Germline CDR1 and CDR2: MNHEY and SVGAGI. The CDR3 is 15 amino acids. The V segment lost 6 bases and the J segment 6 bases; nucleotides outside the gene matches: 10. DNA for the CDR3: TGTGCCAGCAGCCCGGACAGGGTTACCCCTCAGCCCCAGCATTTT. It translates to CASSPDRVTPQPQHF.

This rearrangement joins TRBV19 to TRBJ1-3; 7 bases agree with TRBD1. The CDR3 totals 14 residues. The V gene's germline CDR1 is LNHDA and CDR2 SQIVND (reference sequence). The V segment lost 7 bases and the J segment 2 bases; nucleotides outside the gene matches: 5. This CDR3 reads CASIPGTAGNTIYF. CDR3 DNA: TGTGCCAGTATCCCCGGGACAGCTGGAAACACCATATATTTT.

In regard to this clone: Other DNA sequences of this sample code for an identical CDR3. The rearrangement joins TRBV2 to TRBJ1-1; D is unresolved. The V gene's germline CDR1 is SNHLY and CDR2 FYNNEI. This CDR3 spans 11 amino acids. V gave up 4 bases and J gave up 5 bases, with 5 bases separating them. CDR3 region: CASSVSTEAFF. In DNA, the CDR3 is TGTGCCAGCAGTGTTAGTACTGAAGCTTTCTTT.

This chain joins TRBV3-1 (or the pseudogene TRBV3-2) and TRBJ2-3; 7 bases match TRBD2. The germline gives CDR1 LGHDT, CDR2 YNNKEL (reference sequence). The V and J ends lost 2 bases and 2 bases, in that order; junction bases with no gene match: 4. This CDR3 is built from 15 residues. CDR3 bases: TGTGCCAGCAGCCAACAAGCGGGGAACACAGATACGCAGTATTTT. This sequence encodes CASSQQAGNTDTQYF.

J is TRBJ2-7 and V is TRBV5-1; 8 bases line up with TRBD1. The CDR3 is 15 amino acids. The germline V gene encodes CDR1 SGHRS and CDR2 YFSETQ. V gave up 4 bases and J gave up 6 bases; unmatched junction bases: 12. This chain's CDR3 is CASSPADRGYGEQYF. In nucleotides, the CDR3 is TGCGCCAGCAGCCCCGCCGACAGGGGCTATGGCGAGCAGTACTTC.

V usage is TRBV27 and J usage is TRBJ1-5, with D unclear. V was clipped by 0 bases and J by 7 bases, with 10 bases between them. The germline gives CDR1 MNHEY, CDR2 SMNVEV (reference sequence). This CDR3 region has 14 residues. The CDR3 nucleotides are TGTGCCAGCAGTTTATCCAGGTATGGACAGCCCCAGCATTTT. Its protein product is CASSLSRYGQPQHF.

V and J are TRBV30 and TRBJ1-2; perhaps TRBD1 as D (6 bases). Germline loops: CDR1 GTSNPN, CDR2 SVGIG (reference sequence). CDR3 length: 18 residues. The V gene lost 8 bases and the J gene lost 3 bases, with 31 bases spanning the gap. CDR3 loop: CAKNSFRDTNQADYGYTF. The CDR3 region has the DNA TGTGCCAAAAATTCATTCCGGGACACTAACCAAGCAGACTATGGCTACACCTTC.

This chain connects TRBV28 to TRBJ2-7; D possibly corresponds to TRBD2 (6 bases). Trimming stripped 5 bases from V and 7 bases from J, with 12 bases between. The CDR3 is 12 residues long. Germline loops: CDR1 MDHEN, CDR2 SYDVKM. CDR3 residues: CASSGTFWEQYF. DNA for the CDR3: TGTGCCAGCAGTGGGACTTTTTGGGAGCAGTACTTC.